This TCR beta chain is from a study of cytomegalovirus exposure and HLA in healthy donors. Study-wide points: An ancestry cluster, one associated with Asian ancestry, reportedly showed fewer N-insertions than the approximately 660-donor mean in a later analysis. Some V segments, including TRBV6-2 and TRBV6-3, were excluded as indistinguishable.

With regard to this clone: Its specificity is unknown.

The length of the CDR3 is 16 residues. CDR1 is MNHEY, CDR2 SMNVEV, per germline (reference sequence). Germline trimming cut 0 bases from V and 0 bases from J; bases unmatched to any gene: 4. Primers for the PCR totalled 60 Vbeta and 13 Jbeta. Here immunoSEQ multiplex PCR was the method, and the copy in TCRdb shows in-frame clones only, minus some. In the table there are about 100,000 clones, 70% to 75% of which are singletons. Sequencing was carried out using PBMCs. The rearrangement links TRBV27 to TRBJ1-2; 7 bases align to TRBD1. This sequence was found in a man aged 35-49 years in good health and CMV-seronegative. The CDR3 spells CASSLSPGTANYGYTF. CDR3 DNA: TGTGCCAGCAGTTTATCCCCCGGGACAGCTAACTATGGCTACACCTTC.